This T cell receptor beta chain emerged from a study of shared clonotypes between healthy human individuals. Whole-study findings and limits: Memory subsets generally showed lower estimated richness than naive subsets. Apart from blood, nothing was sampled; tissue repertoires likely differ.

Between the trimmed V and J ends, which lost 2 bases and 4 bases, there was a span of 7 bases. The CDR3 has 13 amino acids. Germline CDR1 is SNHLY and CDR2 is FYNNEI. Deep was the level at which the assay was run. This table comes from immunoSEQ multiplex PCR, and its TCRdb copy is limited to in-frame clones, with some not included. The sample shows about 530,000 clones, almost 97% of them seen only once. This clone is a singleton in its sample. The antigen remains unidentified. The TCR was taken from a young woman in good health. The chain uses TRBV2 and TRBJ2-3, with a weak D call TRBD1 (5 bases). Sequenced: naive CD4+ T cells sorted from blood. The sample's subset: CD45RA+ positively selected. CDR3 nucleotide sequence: TGTGCCAGCAGTGAACAGGGCCCAGATACGCAGTATTTT. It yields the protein CASSEQGPDTQYF.